The 29 T cell receptor beta chains below were found in one sample sequenced in a study of STAT5B mutations in CD4+ large granular lymphocyte leukemia. Generated by immunoSEQ multiplex PCR, the TCRdb table keeps only in-frame clones and is missing some. The table has about 30,000 clones, 71% seen once. Source material: CD4+ T cells from blood buffy coats. These receptors all come from a human donor in good health.

The chain joins TRBV27 to TRBJ2-1; possible D gene TRBD1, 6 bases. CDR3 size: 12 residues. Germline loops: CDR1 MNHEY, CDR2 SMNVEV (reference sequence). V lost 5 bases and J 6 bases, leaving 8 bases between the germline ends. The CDR3 region is CASSKTGNEQFF. The CDR3 DNA sequence: TGTGCCAGCAGTAAGACAGGCAATGAGCAGTTCTTC.

The CDR3 loop is CASSIDPERGTDTQYF. The CDR3 nucleotides are TGTGCCAGCAGCATAGACCCCGAGAGGGGCACAGATACGCAGTATTTT. The chain employs TRBV9 and TRBJ2-3; possible D gene TRBD2, 5 bases. Between the trimmed V and J ends, which lost 4 bases and 1 base, there was a span of 16 bases. The CDR3 is made up of 16 amino acids. The germline V gene has CDR1 SGDLS and CDR2 YYNGEE.

The V call is TRBV7-3, the J call TRBJ2-1; 11 bases agree with TRBD2. The germline gives CDR1 SGHTA, CDR2 FQGTGA. This CDR3 contains 16 residues. Unmatched junction bases numbered 9, after V lost 7 bases and J lost 4 bases. The CDR3 DNA follows: TGTGCCAGCATGAAGGCTAGCGGGGGGTCGTACAATGAGCAGTTCTTC. It encodes CASMKASGGSYNEQFF.

The rearrangement joins TRBV19 to TRBJ2-3; D is unclear. In germline, CDR1 is LNHDA, CDR2 SQIVND (reference sequence). The CDR3 consists of 14 residues. V lost 1 base, J lost 2 bases, and 7 bases lay in between. The CDR3 loop is CASSIGQITDTQYF. DNA for the CDR3: TGTGCCAGTAGTATAGGACAAATCACAGATACGCAGTATTTT.

The V call is TRBV30, the J call TRBJ2-7, with 7 bases lining up with TRBD2. Germline assignment: CDR1 GTSNPN and CDR2 SVGIG (reference sequence). This CDR3 has 14 amino acids. The J segment lost 0 bases and the V segment lost 1 base, leaving 3 bases of the junction unmatched. This chain's CDR3 is CAWSAGGSSYEQYF. In nucleotides, the CDR3 is TGTGCCTGGAGTGCGGGGGGAAGCTCCTACGAGCAGTACTTC.

This clone was observed a single time. The J gene is TRBJ1-1, the V gene TRBV6-4; unclear D gene. Germline lookup yields CDR1 MRHNA and CDR2 SNTAGT. CDR3 length: 15 residues. Trimming removed 4 bases at V and 10 bases at J, with 22 bases between. The CDR3 sequence is CASSVFRYEPMGAFF. The CDR3 bases are TGTGCCAGCAGTGTATTCCGCTATGAACCGATGGGAGCTTTCTTT.

The chain joins TRBV15 to TRBJ2-5; 9 nucleotides match TRBD1. With 5 bases clipped from V and 4 bases from J, the junction kept 5 bases outside the gene matches. The germline V gene has CDR1 LNHNV and CDR2 YYDKDF (reference sequence). The CDR3 length is 14 residues. The CDR3 is CATSGQDRGETQYF. CDR3 DNA sequence: TGTGCCACCAGCGGCCAGGACAGGGGAGAGACCCAGTACTTC.

The chain recombines TRBV28 with TRBJ1-2; D call uncertain. Germline lookup yields CDR1 MDHEN and CDR2 SYDVKM. The CDR3 covers 13 residues. V lost 7 bases to trimming and J lost 4 bases, with 13 bases between them. The CDR3 DNA reads TGTGCCAGCACCGGTCCCCCCAGCTATGGCTACACCTTC. It is translated as CASTGPPSYGYTF.

The rearrangement links TRBV30 to TRBJ1-2; D is ambiguous. V was shortened by 0 bases and J by 6 bases, with 11 bases between the two germline ends. Germline assignment: CDR1 GTSNPN and CDR2 SVGIG (reference sequence). The CDR3 spans 13 residues. The CDR3 bases are TGTGCCTGGAGTGTAAGTGTCCGAGATGGCTACACCTTC. Translating gives CAWSVSVRDGYTF.

The genes are TRBV6-5 and TRBJ1-4; D uncertain. Looked up from germline, CDR1 is MNHEY and CDR2 is SVGAGI. Trimming cost V 0 bases and J 4 bases, with 3 bases left between them. The CDR3 runs 13 residues. CDR3 sequence reads: CASSYSVNEKLFF. The CDR3 DNA reads TGTGCCAGCAGTTACTCGGTTAATGAAAAACTGTTTTTT.

This clone was seen just once. V usage is TRBV14 and J usage is TRBJ2-2; no firm D call. The CDR3 is 14 residues long. With 0 bases removed from V and 7 bases from J, the gap between germline ends came to 9 bases. Germline assignment: CDR1 SGHDN and CDR2 FVKESK. CDR3 protein: CASSQDLGIGELFF. CDR3 nucleotide sequence: TGTGCCAGCAGCCAAGATCTAGGGATCGGGGAGCTGTTTTTT.

This clone turned up a few times. The chain couples TRBV6-5 to TRBJ2-5; D is unresolved. The length of the CDR3 is 13 residues. V lost 2 bases and J lost 0, with 4 bases in between. Germline lookup yields CDR1 MNHEY and CDR2 SVGAGI. The CDR3 DNA follows: TGTGCCAGCAGTTACGGGTACCAAGAGACCCAGTACTTC. This encodes CASSYGYQETQYF.

The chain recombines TRBV6-1 with TRBJ1-1; TRBD1 might be the D (5 bases). V lost 10 bases and J 1 base, leaving 13 bases between the germline ends. CDR3 length: 13 amino acids. Germline V CDR1 and CDR2: MNHNS, SASEGT. The CDR3 region has the DNA TGTGCCATCGTGGACATACCGAACACTGAAGCTTTCTTT. Translated: CAIVDIPNTEAFF.

This CDR3 reads CASSQDARNYGYTF. The DNA for the CDR3 is TGTGCCAGCAGCCAAGATGCCAGAAACTATGGCTACACCTTC. The chain carries TRBV14 and TRBJ1-2; D gene ambiguous. V lost 0 bases and J 2 bases, leaving 7 bases between the germline ends. Germline loops: CDR1 SGHDN, CDR2 FVKESK. The CDR3 runs to 14 residues. Combining the CDR3 with reference TRBV14 and TRBJ1-2 gives the whole variable domain EAGVTQFPSHSVIEKGQTVTLRCDPISGHDNLYWYRRVMGKEIKFLLHFVKESKQDESGMPNNRFLAERTGGTYSTLKVQPAELEDSGVYFCASSQDARNYGYTFGSGTRLTVV.

The DNA for the CDR3 is TGTGCCAGCTCACCACAACAGACCACTAATGAAAAACTGTTTTTT. It yields the protein CASSPQQTTNEKLFF. The J gene is TRBJ1-4, the V gene TRBV18; D unresolved. CDR3 size: 15 residues. CDR1 and CDR2 from the germline V gene are KGHSH and LQKENI. V was pared by 1 base and J by 2 bases, with 8 bases between.

The chain is built from TRBV19 and TRBJ2-3; a weak D match, TRBD1 (6 bases). CDR1 is LNHDA, CDR2 SQIVND, per germline (reference sequence). Deletions cut 4 bases from V and 1 base from J, with 12 bases between. This CDR3 is 15 amino acids long. CDR3 nucleotide sequence: TGTGCCAGTAGTACCGGGGACACCGGCACAGATACGCAGTATTTT. Protein sequence: CASSTGDTGTDTQYF.

This rearrangement joins TRBV11-2 to TRBJ2-5; TRBD2 matches 7 bases. In germline, CDR1 is SGHAT, CDR2 FQNNGV. The CDR3 length is 17 residues. Trimming took 4 bases from V and 5 from J; bases not matched to a gene: 16. The CDR3 reads CASSSGSFGGGGETQYF. In nucleotides, the CDR3 is TGTGCCAGCAGCTCGGGGAGTTTTGGCGGGGGAGGGGAGACCCAGTACTTC.

The rearrangement joins TRBV6-1 to TRBJ2-7, with 7 bases aligning to TRBD1. The CDR3 covers 16 residues. Trimming removed 4 bases from V and 3 bases from J; junction bases left unmatched: 12. Germline V CDR1 and CDR2: MNHNS, SASEGT. This CDR3 reads CASSGDPGQPNYEQYF. CDR3 bases: TGTGCCAGCAGTGGTGACCCGGGACAGCCGAACTACGAGCAGTACTTC.

The chain carries TRBV27 and TRBJ1-2, with D unresolved. Germline-derived CDR1 and CDR2 are MNHEY and SMNVEV (reference sequence). V dropped 4 bases and J dropped 0 bases, with 12 bases sitting between them. The CDR3 covers 15 residues. As DNA, the CDR3 is TGTGCCAGCAGTTCGGAGGGTATCCCTAACTATGGCTACACCTTC. Translated, it gives CASSSEGIPNYGYTF.

The chain couples TRBV5-6 to TRBJ1-5; TRBD1 matches at 10 bases. This CDR3 has 14 amino acids. The V and J ends lost 4 bases and 7 bases, in that order; junction bases with no gene match: 5. Germline V gene data show CDR1 as SGHDT and CDR2 as YYEEEE. CDR3 protein: CASSTDRGGQPQHF. In DNA, the CDR3 is TGTGCCAGCAGCACGGACAGGGGGGGGCAGCCCCAGCATTTT. Drawing the rest from reference TRBV5-6 and TRBJ1-5, the complete variable domain is DAGVTQSPTHLIKTRGQQVTLRCSPKSGHDTVSWYQQALGQGPQFIFQYYEEEERQRGNFPDRFSGHQFPNYSSELNVNALLLGDSALYLCASSTDRGGQPQHFGDGTRLSIL.

V is TRBV19 and J is TRBJ2-5; a possible D gene is TRBD2 (5 bases). Germline loops: CDR1 LNHDA, CDR2 SQIVND (reference sequence). Trimming pared 4 bases from V and 7 bases from J, leaving 19 bases between. The CDR3 runs 15 residues. This CDR3 is CASSSVGGPSGTQYF. The DNA for the CDR3 is TGTGCCAGTAGTAGTGTGGGCGGCCCAAGCGGGACCCAGTACTTC.

J is TRBJ2-6 and V is TRBV19; D ambiguous. Looked up from germline, CDR1 is LNHDA and CDR2 is SQIVND (reference sequence). This CDR3 is built from 14 residues. V lost 7 bases and J 1 base, leaving 8 bases between the germline ends. The CDR3 DNA follows: TGTGCCAGTATATCAACGTCTGGGGCCAACGTCCTGACTTTC. This encodes CASISTSGANVLTF. Drawing the rest from reference TRBV19 and TRBJ2-6, the complete variable domain is DGGITQSPKYLFRKEGQNVTLSCEQNLNHDAMYWYRQDPGQGLRLIYYSQIVNDFQKGDIAEGYSVSREKKESFPLTVTSAQKNPTAFYLCASISTSGANVLTFGAGSRLTVL.

V and J are TRBV18 and TRBJ2-1, with TRBD2 identical over 13 bases. The CDR3 runs to 14 residues. The V gene end was trimmed by 4 bases and the J gene end by 14 bases; junction bases not matched to a gene: 8. From germline, CDR1 is KGHSH and CDR2 LQKENI. In DNA, the CDR3 is TGTGCCAGCTCACGAACCGGGACTAGCGGGGAGGAGTTCTTC. Its translation is CASSRTGTSGEEFF.

This rearrangement joins TRBV2 to TRBJ1-6, with D perhaps TRBD1 (6 bases). The CDR3 contains 15 residues. CDR1 is SNHLY and CDR2 is FYNNEI in the germline V gene. Trimming took 3 bases from V and 7 from J, leaving 13 bases between them. Here the CDR3 DNA reads TGTGCCAGCAGTGAGCAGAGTCAGGGGAATTCACCCCTCCACTTT. It encodes CASSEQSQGNSPLHF.

The DNA for the CDR3 is TGTGCCAGCAGCTTAATGGGACAGGGTTCGAAACTCCCCTACGAGCAGTACTTC. Translated: CASSLMGQGSKLPYEQYF. This sequence joins TRBV7-3 and TRBJ2-7; 9 bases map to TRBD1. The trim removed 1 base at V and 2 bases at J, leaving 12 bases unmatched. The CDR3 sequence is 18 residues long. The germline gives CDR1 SGHTA, CDR2 FQGTGA.

The rearrangement joins TRBV2 to TRBJ1-3, with D uncertain. V was pared by 7 bases and J by 6 bases, with 13 bases between. Germline V gives CDR1 SNHLY, CDR2 FYNNEI. There are 13 residues in the CDR3. Written as DNA, the CDR3 is TGTGCCAGCACCCCTACCTGGACAAACACCATATATTTT. Its translation: CASTPTWTNTIYF.

This clone was seen just once. The V and J genes are TRBV7-2 and TRBJ2-2, with D unclear. Trimming left V 0 bases short and J 6 bases short, with 5 bases between. The CDR3 loop spans 13 amino acids. Germline CDR1 is SGHTA and CDR2 is FQGNSA. This CDR3 is CASSLARAGELFF. Written as DNA, the CDR3 is TGTGCCAGCAGCTTAGCGCGAGCCGGGGAGCTGTTTTTT.

The rearrangement links TRBV2 to TRBJ2-5; 9 positions match TRBD2. Per germline, CDR1 SNHLY and CDR2 FYNNEI. The V segment lost 4 bases and the J segment 5 bases; nucleotides outside the gene matches: 14. This CDR3 is 17 amino acids long. The CDR3 DNA is TGTGCCAGCAGTGCCCTAGCGGGGTTGGTAAGCATTGAGACCCAGTACTTC. This gives the protein CASSALAGLVSIETQYF. Drawing the rest from reference TRBV2 and TRBJ2-5, the complete variable domain is EPEVTQTPSHQVTQMGQEVILRCVPISNHLYFYWYRQILGQKVEFLVSFYNNEISEKSEIFDDQFSVERPDGSNFTLKIRSTKLEDSAMYFCASSALAGLVSIETQYFGPGTRLLVL.

The chain recombines TRBV7-2 with TRBJ1-3, with 7 bases that match TRBD1. CDR3 length equals 17 residues. The germline V gene has CDR1 SGHTA and CDR2 FQGNSA. Trimming at V came to 2 bases and at J to 0 bases, leaving 7 bases not matched to a gene. Here the CDR3 reads CASSLTTGAYSGNTIYF. CDR3 coding DNA: TGTGCCAGCAGCTTAACAACAGGGGCCTACTCTGGAAACACCATATATTTT.